This T cell receptor (beta chain) stems from a study of CD8 T cells in Susac syndrome. When the RNA was reverse transcribed, random hexamers were used with an input of about 0.5 to 1 ug. Each CDR3 protein is one row after TCRdb ran MiXCR on the immunoSEQ multiplex PCR reads. The table lists 180,000 or so distinct CDR3 sequences, over 85% of them singletons. Trimming cost V 0 bases and J 2 bases, with 7 bases left between them. CDR3 size: 15 residues. Germline CDR1 reads LGHNA; CDR2 reads YSLEER. The TCR sequence derives from a human donor in good health. V usage is TRBV4-3 and J usage is TRBJ1-4; D is ambiguous. Sequenced sample: CD4+ T cells from PBMCs. DNA for the CDR3: TGCGCCAGCAGCCAAGATCAACAGACTAATGAAAAACTGTTTTTT. Translating gives CASSQDQQTNEKLFF.